This TCR beta chain was found in a study of glioma-infiltrating T cells. Study outcomes and limitations: Tissue-blood divergence was below expectation in non-neoplastic patients, above in gliomas. Only very few CDR3 sequences appeared in both tissue and blood.

Amplification of TCR alpha and beta CDR3 regions from RNA used iRepertoire nested multiplex PCR. One-step reverse transcription and amplification started from about 100-400 ng of tissue mRNA or PBMC total RNA. MiXCR, applied by TCRdb to the multiplex PCR reads, yields one record per CDR3 protein. This table holds approximately 100,000 distinct CDR3 sequences, 25% to 30% found once. Trimming removed 4 bases from V and 2 bases from J, with 8 bases in between. This CDR3 has 12 amino acids. Germline lookup yields CDR1 SQVTM and CDR2 ANQGSEA. This clonotype was seen repeatedly, ten times or more. The antigen is unknown.

This rearrangement joins TRBV29-1 to TRBJ1-1; no reliable D call. The receptor's source is a human donor with low-grade glioma or glioblastoma, undergoing nonglioma brain surgery, or in good health (not recorded which). Material: glioma tissue, nonneoplastic brain tissue, or PBMCs (not recorded which). As DNA, the CDR3 is TGCAGCGTTGGCGTATCCAACACTGAAGCTTTCTTT. Protein product: CSVGVSNTEAFF. The complete variable domain, with remaining parts taken from reference TRBV29-1 and TRBJ1-1, reads SAVISQKPSRDICQRGTSLTIQCQVDSQVTMMFWYRQQPGQSLTLIATANQGSEATYESGFVIDKFPISRPNLTFSTLTVSNMSPEDSSIYLCSVGVSNTEAFFGQGTRLTVV.